Listed below are T cell receptor beta chains from one sample, sequenced in a study of vaccination effects on CD4 cells after COVID-19. Measured with immunoSEQ multiplex PCR; TCRdb has only the in-frame clones, and not every one. The table has fewer than 35,000 clones, approximately 70% seen once. These TCRs are of unknown antigen specificity. The sequencing used CD4+ T cells from PBMCs cultured without peptide, collected before COVID-19 vaccination. These receptors were collected from a human donor who received a COVID-19 vaccine. Both conserved end residues are trimmed from each CDR3. Rows give clone size only sometimes, using once, few, many, or a class for an expanded clone.

clone size	J gene	V gene	CDR3 protein
.	TRBJ2-5	TRBV5-1	ASSDRDGGTQY
.	TRBJ1-6	TRBV27	ASSLLPPSGRESPLH
.	TRBJ2-3	TRBV2	ASSGLAGSTDTQY
.	TRBJ2-7	TRBV6-5	ASSYSAGPYEQY
.	TRBJ1-6	TRBV6-1	ASSEDGGRNSPLH
.	TRBJ2-2	TRBV24-1	ATSERRGGNTGELF
few	TRBJ1-1	TRBV4-1	ASSQEANTEAF
few	TRBJ2-3	TRBV7-9	ASRKSLAREADTQY
few	TRBJ2-2	TRBV7-9	ASSFGRASDTGELF
.	TRBJ2-3	TRBV10-3	AISKVEYGTDTQY
.	TRBJ1-4	TRBV27	ASSLSRANEKLF
.	TRBJ1-4	TRBV7-9	ASSADRGGGKLF
.	TRBJ1-1	TRBV5-6	ASSTDRGRGHTEAF
.	TRBJ2-3	TRBV11-3	ASSLVYTDTQY
.	TRBJ2-2	TRBV5-1	ASSLAPPGSGTGELF
.	TRBJ2-2	TRBV5-8	ASSLAMGSGWATGELF
.	TRBJ2-2	TRBV6-5	ASSWGSNTGELF
.	TRBJ2-7	TRBV3-1/TRBV3-2	ASSQDWVRSEQY
.	TRBJ1-3	TRBV19	ASSMSAGEFTIY
.	TRBJ1-1	TRBV15	ATSKELRREVLAF
few	TRBJ2-5	TRBV3-1/TRBV3-2	ASSQGLAGEGETQY
.	TRBJ2-2	TRBV5-1	ASSFLAGDNTGELF
.	TRBJ2-6	TRBV5-1	ASASVNSGANVLT
.	TRBJ1-2	TRBV5-1	ASSLPGHGGGYT
.	TRBJ2-7	TRBV27	ASRHEEGQGEIEQY
.	TRBJ1-1	TRBV10-3	AISDPGDGTEAF
.	TRBJ1-5	TRBV10-3	AISDSNQPQH
few	TRBJ1-2	TRBV30	AWSDRRVNYGYT
.	TRBJ2-6	TRBV5-1	ASSLEGGTGANVLT
few	TRBJ2-3	TRBV10-1	ASSVGGGGTDTQY
.	TRBJ1-4	TRBV6-5	ASSSYRVTNEKLF
.	TRBJ1-1	TRBV7-9	ASSFQGGTEAF
medium-sized	TRBJ1-5	TRBV27	ASSLSTGGNQPQH
.	TRBJ2-7	TRBV3-1/TRBV3-2	ASSRKNRVREQY
.	TRBJ1-1	TRBV7-9	ASPSGTEAF
.	TRBJ2-2	TRBV2	ASSRDYTGELF
.	TRBJ1-2	TRBV5-5	ASSPYPGQGSLIGYT
.	TRBJ1-2	TRBV4-1	ASSQVVGFSGGYT
.	TRBJ2-7	TRBV5-5	ASRMDKDYEQY
.	TRBJ2-4	TRBV9	ASSVGDGKNIQY
.	TRBJ1-6	TRBV18	ASSQGQVDNSPLH